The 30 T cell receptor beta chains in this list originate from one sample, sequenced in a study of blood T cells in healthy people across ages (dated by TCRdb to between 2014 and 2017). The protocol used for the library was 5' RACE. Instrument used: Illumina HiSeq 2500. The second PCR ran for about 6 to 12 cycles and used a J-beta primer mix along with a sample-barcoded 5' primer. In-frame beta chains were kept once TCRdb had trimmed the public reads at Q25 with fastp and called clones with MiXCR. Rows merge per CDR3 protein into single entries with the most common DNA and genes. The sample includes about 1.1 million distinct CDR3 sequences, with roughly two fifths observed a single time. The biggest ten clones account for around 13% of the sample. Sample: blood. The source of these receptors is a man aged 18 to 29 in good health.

CDR3 sequence: CASSGVGQENSPLHF. The CDR3 nucleotides are TGCGCCAGCAGCGGGGTGGGACAAGAGAATTCACCCCTCCACTTT. This rearrangement joins TRBV5-1 to TRBJ1-6; D may be TRBD1 (6 bases). Per germline, CDR1 SGHRS and CDR2 YFSETQ. Trimming removed 4 bases at V and 7 bases at J, with 15 bases between. The CDR3 is 15 residues long.

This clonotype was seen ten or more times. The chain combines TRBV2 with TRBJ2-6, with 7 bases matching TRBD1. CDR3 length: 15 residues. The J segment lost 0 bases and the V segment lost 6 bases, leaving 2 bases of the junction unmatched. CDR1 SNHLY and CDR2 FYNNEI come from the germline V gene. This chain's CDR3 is CASRGQISGANVLTF. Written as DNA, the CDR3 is TGTGCCAGCAGGGGACAGATCTCTGGGGCCAACGTCCTGACTTTC.

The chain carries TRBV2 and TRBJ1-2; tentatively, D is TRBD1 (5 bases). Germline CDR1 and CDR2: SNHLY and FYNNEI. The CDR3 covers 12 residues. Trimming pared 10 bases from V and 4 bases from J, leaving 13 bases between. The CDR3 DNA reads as TGTGCCACTCACGGGGCCGGCTATGGCTACACCTTC. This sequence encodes CATHGAGYGYTF.

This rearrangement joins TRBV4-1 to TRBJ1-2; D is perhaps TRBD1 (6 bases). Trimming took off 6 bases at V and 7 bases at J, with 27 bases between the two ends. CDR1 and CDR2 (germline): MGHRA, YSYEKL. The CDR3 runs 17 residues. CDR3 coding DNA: TGCGCCAGCAGAACCATCCTTCCTCTTCAGGGGAGGGCTGGCTACACCTTC. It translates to CASRTILPLQGRAGYTF.

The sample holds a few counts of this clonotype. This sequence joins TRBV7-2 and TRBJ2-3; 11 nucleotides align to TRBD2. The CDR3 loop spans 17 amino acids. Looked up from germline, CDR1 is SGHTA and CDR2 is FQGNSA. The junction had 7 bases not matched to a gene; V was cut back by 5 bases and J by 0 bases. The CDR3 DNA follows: TGTGCCAGCAGCCCCGCCGGGACTAGCGGTAGCACAGATACGCAGTATTTT. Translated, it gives CASSPAGTSGSTDTQYF.

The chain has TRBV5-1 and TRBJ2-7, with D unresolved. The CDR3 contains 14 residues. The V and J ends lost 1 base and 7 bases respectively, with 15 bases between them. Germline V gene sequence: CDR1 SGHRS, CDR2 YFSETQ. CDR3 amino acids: CASSLTSPYNEQYF. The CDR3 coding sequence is TGCGCCAGCAGCTTGACGTCCCCCTATAATGAGCAGTACTTC.

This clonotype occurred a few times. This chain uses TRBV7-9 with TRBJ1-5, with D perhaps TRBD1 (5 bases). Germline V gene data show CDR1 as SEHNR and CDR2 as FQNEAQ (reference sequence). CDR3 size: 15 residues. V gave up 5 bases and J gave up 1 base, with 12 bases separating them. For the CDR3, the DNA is TGTGCCAGCAGCCTCAGTCAGGGAAGCAATCAGCCCCAGCATTTT. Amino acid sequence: CASSLSQGSNQPQHF.

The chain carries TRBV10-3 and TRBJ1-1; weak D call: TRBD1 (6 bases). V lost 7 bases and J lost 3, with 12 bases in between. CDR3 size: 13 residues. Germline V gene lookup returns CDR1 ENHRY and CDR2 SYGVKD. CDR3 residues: CAITEQGHTEAFF. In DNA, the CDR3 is TGTGCCATCACCGAACAGGGACACACTGAAGCTTTCTTT.

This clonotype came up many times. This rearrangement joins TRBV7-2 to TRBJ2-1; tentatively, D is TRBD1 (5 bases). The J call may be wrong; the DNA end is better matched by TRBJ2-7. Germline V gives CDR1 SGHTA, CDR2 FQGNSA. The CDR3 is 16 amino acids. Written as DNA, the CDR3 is TGTGCCAGCAGCTTAGGGGGCAAAAGCTCCTACAATGAGCAGTACTTC. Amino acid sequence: CASSLGGKSSYNEQYF.

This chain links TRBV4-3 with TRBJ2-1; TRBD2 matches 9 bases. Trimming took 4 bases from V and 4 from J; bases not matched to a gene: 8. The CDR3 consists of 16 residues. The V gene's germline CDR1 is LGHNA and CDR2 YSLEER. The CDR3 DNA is TGCGCCAGCAGCCCGTCTCAGCGGGGGGCATACAATGAGCAGTTCTTC. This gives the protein CASSPSQRGAYNEQFF.

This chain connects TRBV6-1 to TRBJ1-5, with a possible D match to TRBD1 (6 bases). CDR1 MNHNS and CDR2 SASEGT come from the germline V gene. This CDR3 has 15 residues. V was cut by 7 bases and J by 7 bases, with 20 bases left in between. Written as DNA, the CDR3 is TGTGCCAGCACCGAAACAGGGCCTGCAGGGCAGCCCCAGCATTTT. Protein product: CASTETGPAGQPQHF.

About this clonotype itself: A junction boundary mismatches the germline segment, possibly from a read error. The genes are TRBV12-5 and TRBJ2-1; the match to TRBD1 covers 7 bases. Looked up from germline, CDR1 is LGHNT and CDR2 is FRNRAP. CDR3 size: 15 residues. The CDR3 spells CASGRTGGGYNKQFF. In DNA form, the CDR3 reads TGTGCTAGTGGCCGGACAGGAGGCGGGTACAATAAGCAGTTCTTC.

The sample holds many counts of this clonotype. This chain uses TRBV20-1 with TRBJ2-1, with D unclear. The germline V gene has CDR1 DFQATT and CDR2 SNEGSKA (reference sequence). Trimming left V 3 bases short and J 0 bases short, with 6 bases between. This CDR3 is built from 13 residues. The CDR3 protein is CSASGSSYNEQFF. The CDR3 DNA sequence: TGCAGTGCTAGCGGAAGCTCCTACAATGAGCAGTTCTTC.

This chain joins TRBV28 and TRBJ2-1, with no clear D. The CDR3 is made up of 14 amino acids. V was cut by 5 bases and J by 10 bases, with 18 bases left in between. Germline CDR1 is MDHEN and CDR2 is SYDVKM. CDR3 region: CASSPQRYYYEQFF. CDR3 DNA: TGTGCCAGCAGTCCACAGAGATACTACTACGAGCAGTTCTTC.

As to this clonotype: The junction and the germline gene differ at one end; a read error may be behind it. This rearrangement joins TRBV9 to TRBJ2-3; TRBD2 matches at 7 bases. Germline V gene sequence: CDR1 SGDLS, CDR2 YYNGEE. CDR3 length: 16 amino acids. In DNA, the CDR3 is TGTGCCAACAGCGTAGTACCAGCGGGGAGAACAGATACGCAGTATTTT. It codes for CANSVVPAGRTDTQYF.

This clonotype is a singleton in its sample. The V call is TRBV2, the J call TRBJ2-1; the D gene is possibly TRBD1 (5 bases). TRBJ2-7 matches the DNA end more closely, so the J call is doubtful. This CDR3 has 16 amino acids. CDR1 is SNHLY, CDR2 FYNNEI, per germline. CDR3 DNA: TGTGCCAGCAGATTGGGGCGGATGAGCTCCTACAATGAGCAGTACTTC. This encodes CASRLGRMSSYNEQYF.

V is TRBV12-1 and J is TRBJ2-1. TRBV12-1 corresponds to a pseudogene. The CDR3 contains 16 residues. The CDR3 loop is CASSTIWGRPYNEQFF. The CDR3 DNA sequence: TGTGCCAGCAGTACTATTTGGGGGAGGCCCTACAATGAGCAGTTCTTC.

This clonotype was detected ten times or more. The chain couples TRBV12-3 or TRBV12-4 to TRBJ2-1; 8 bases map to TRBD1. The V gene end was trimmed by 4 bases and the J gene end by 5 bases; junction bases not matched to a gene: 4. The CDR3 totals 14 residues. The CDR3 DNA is TGTGCCAGCAGTTACGGACAGGGAAACAATGAGCAGTTCTTC. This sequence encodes CASSYGQGNNEQFF.

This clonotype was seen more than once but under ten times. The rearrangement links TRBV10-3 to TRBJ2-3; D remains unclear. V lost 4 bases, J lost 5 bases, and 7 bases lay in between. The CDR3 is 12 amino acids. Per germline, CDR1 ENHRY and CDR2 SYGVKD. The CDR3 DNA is TGTGCCATCAGTGGGTTCGTAGATACGCAGTATTTT. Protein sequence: CAISGFVDTQYF.

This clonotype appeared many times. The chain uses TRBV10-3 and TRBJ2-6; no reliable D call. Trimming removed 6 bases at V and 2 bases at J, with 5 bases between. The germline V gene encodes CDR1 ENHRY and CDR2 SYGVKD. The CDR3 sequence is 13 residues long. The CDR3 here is CAIRGAGANVLTF. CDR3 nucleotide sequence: TGTGCCATCAGGGGCGCTGGGGCCAACGTCCTGACTTTC.

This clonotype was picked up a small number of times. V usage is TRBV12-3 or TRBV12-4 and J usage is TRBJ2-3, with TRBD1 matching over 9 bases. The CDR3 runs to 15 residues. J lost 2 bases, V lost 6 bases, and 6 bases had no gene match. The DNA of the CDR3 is TGTGCCAGCAGATCCGGGACAGGGATCACAGATACGCAGTATTTT. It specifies CASRSGTGITDTQYF.

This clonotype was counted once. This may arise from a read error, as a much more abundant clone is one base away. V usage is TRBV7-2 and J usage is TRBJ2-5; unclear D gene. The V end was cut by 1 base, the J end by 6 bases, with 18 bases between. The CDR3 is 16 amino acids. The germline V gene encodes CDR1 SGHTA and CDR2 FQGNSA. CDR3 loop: CASSLGLSWIQKTQYF. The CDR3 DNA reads TGTGCCAGCAGCTTAGGGCTTAGCTGGATTCAAAAGACCCAGTACTTC.

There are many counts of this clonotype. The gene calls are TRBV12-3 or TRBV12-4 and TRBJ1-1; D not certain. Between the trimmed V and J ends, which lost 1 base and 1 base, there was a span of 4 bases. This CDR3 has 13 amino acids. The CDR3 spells CASSLGSNTEAFF. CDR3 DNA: TGTGCCAGCAGTTTAGGCTCGAACACTGAAGCTTTCTTT.

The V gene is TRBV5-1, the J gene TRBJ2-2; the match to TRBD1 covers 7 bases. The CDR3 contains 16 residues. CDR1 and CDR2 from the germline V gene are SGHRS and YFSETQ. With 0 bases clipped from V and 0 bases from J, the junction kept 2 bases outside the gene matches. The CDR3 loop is CASSLEGAANTGELFF. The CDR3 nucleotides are TGCGCCAGCAGCTTGGAGGGGGCAGCGAACACCGGGGAGCTGTTTTTT.

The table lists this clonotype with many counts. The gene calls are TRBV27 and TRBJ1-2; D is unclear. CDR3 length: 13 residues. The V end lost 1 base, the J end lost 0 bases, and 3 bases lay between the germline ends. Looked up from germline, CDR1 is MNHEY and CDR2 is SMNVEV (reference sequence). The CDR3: CASSLWANYGYTF. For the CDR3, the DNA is TGTGCCAGCAGTTTATGGGCTAACTATGGCTACACCTTC.

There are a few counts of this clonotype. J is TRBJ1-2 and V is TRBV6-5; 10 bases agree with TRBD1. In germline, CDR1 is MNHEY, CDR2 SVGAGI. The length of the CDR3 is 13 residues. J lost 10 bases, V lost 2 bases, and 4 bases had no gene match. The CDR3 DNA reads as TGTGCCAGCAGTTACCGGACAGGGGGAGACTACACCTTC. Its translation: CASSYRTGGDYTF.

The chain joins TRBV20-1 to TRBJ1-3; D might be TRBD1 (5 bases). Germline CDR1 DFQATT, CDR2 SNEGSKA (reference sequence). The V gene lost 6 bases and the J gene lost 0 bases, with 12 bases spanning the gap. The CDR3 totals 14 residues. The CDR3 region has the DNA TGCAGTGCCGGGGGACGAATCTCTGGAAACACCATATATTTT. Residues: CSAGGRISGNTIYF.

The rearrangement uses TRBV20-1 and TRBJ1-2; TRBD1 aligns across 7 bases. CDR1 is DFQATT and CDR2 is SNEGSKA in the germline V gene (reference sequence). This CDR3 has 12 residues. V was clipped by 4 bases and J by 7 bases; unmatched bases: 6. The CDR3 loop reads CSANRDRAGYTF. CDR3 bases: TGCAGTGCTAACCGGGACAGAGCTGGCTACACCTTC.

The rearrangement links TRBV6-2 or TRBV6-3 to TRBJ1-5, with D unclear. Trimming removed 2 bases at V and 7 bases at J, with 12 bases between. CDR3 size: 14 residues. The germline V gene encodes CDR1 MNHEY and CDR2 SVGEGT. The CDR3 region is CASSYSDLRQPQHF. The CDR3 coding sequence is TGTGCCAGCAGTTACAGTGATTTACGGCAGCCCCAGCATTTT.

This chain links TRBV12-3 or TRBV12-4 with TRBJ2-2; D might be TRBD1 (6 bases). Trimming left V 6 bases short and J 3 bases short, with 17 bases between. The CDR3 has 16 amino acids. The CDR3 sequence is CASSTNTGTYTGELFF. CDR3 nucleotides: TGTGCCAGCAGCACCAATACAGGGACCTACACCGGGGAGCTGTTTTTT.